This TCR beta chain was sequenced during a study of blood T cell repertoires in COVID-19. How the authors handled the data: The assay estimated nucleated cells by amplifying reference gene primers. Here immunoSEQ multiplex PCR was the method, and the copy in TCRdb shows in-frame clones only, minus some. V, J and clone size are taken as reported in that table, and D and trimming were inferred from the DNA itself. The table has 95,000 to 150,000 clones, just under 80% seen once. The CDR3 runs to 11 residues. Per the germline V gene, CDR1 is KGHDR and CDR2 is SFDVKD. V shed 9 bases and J shed 4 bases, with 7 bases lying between them.

The source is a man aged 55-75 years with active or convalescent COVID-19. V and J are TRBV24-1 and TRBJ2-3, with a possible D match to TRBD2 (6 bases). The sequencing input was peripheral blood. The CDR3 DNA sequence: TGTGCCACCTCGGGAGCAGATACGCAGTATTTT. Amino acids: CATSGADTQYF.